This TCR beta chain was observed in a study of blood T cell repertoires in COVID-19. The germline V gene has CDR1 SQVTM and CDR2 ANQGSEA. Trimming removed 2 bases from V and 3 bases from J; junction bases left unmatched: 7. This CDR3 comprises 15 residues. Assay used: immunoSEQ multiplex PCR; TCRdb lists only in-frame clones, some missing. The top ten clones hold roughly 3.9% of a sample with 150,000 or so clones, around 87% of them seen once. This receptor was obtained from a middle-aged woman who had been exposed to COVID-19. The source material was PBMCs or T cells enriched from blood (not recorded which). V usage is TRBV29-1 and J usage is TRBJ1-3, with 7 bases identical to TRBD1. The CDR3 sequence is CSVEILRQGGNTIYF. The DNA of the CDR3 is TGCAGCGTTGAAATTTTACGACAGGGTGGAAACACCATATATTTT.